What follows are 32 T cell receptor beta chains derived from one specimen sequenced in a study of CD8+ T cells in alopecia areata. The treatment denotes: oral pan-JAK inhibitor, 5-10 mg twice daily. The sequencing template was cDNA reverse transcribed from extracted RNA. The data were produced by immunoSEQ multiplex PCR, yet TCRdb's version contains in-frame clones alone and is incomplete. The repertoire holds approximately 210,000 clones, under 70% seen once, with around 1.3% in the top ten. The specimen was CD4+ T cells sorted from blood, collected at approximately week 44, from a patient treated with tofacitinib. These receptors came from a human donor with alopecia areata.

The CDR3 spells CASSQGTGTEAFF. The CDR3 coding sequence is TGTGCCAGCAGCCAAGGGACGGGAACTGAAGCTTTCTTT. The chain couples TRBV14 to TRBJ1-1; no clear D. The CDR3 spans 13 residues. CDR1 is SGHDN, CDR2 FVKESK, per germline. V was shortened by 1 base and J by 5 bases, with 8 bases between the two germline ends.

The chain carries TRBV2 and TRBJ2-7; D gene uncertain. Germline CDR1 is SNHLY and CDR2 is FYNNEI. This CDR3 has 15 residues. V lost 2 bases and J 2 bases, leaving 13 bases between the germline ends. The CDR3 region has the DNA TGTGCCAGCAGTGAAAAGGGAACCTTTACCTACGAGCAGTACTTC. Encoded protein: CASSEKGTFTYEQYF.

This clone was counted between two and nine times. The chain has TRBV7-9 and TRBJ2-1, with 9 bases aligning to TRBD1. This CDR3 has 16 residues. Germline values: CDR1 SEHNR, CDR2 FQNEAQ (reference sequence). J gave up 3 bases and V 6 bases, and 9 bases lay outside the gene matches. The CDR3 bases are TGTGCCAGCAGGGGCCTCGGGACAGGGTACTACAATGAGCAGTTCTTC. Protein: CASRGLGTGYYNEQFF. Full variable domain (remainder filled in from reference TRBV7-9 and TRBJ2-1): DTGVSQNPRHKITKRGQNVTFRCDPISEHNRLYWYRQTLGQGPEFLTYFQNEAQLEKSRLLSDRFSAERPKGSFSTLEIQRTEQGDSAMYLCASRGLGTGYYNEQFFGPGTRLTVL.

The chain is built from TRBV1 and TRBJ1-1; the tabulated D call, TRBD1, remains unverified against the DNA. TRBV1 is shown as a pseudogene. The CDR3 is 12 amino acids. CDR3 region: CTSSRTNTEAFF. The DNA for the CDR3 is TGCACCAGCAGCCGGACAAACACTGAAGCTTTCTTT.

This clone was found a few times. The chain has TRBV28 and TRBJ2-7; 8 bases align to TRBD1. The CDR3 covers 14 residues. Germline V CDR1 and CDR2: MDHEN, SYDVKM. V lost 5 bases and J lost 2; bases outside the gene matches: 5. In nucleotides, the CDR3 is TGTGCCAGCAGTCAACAGACAGGGGCCTACGAGCAGTACTTC. This encodes CASSQQTGAYEQYF.

The V and J genes are TRBV6-1 and TRBJ2-6; D possibly corresponds to TRBD1 (5 bases). The CDR3 loop spans 16 amino acids. Trimming took off 0 bases at V and 4 bases at J, with 10 bases between the two ends. Germline values: CDR1 MNHNS, CDR2 SASEGT. CDR3 DNA sequence: TGTGCCAGCAGTGAAGCGCAGGGTTCCGGGGCCAACGTCCTGACTTTC. It yields the protein CASSEAQGSGANVLTF.

Only a few counts were recorded for this clone. The chain has TRBV7-7 and TRBJ2-1, with D perhaps matching TRBD2 (6 bases). The V end lost 5 bases, the J end lost 9 bases, and 20 bases lay between the germline ends. CDR1 SSHAT and CDR2 FNYEAQ come from the germline V gene (reference sequence). CDR3 length equals 15 residues. The CDR3 reads CASSPLSSGLSEQFF. Written as DNA, the CDR3 is TGTGCCAGCAGCCCCCTATCCTCAGGACTAAGTGAGCAGTTCTTC. The whole variable domain, filled in from reference TRBV7-7 and TRBJ2-1, reads GAGVSQSPRYKVTKRGQDVTLRCDPISSHATLYWYQQALGQGPEFLTYFNYEAQPDKSGLPSDRFSAERPEGSISTLTIQRTEQRDSAMYRCASSPLSSGLSEQFFGPGTRLTVL.

This clone was seen a handful of times. The V and J genes are TRBV14 and TRBJ2-2; D is possibly TRBD2 (5 bases). The length of the CDR3 is 16 residues. The germline V gene has CDR1 SGHDN and CDR2 FVKESK. Trimming took 1 base from V and 6 from J, leaving 15 bases between them. The CDR3 DNA reads TGTGCCAGCAGCCAAGTAGCCGGAGCGCGGGCCGGGGAGCTGTTTTTT. Protein product: CASSQVAGARAGELFF.

This chain joins TRBV5-1 and TRBJ2-7; a weak D match, TRBD2 (6 bases). CDR1 and CDR2 from the germline V gene are SGHRS and YFSETQ. CDR3 size: 14 residues. V lost 0 bases to trimming and J lost 5 bases, with 12 bases between them. CDR3 nucleotides: TGCGCCAGCAGCTTGGGCCACGGGAGTGACGAGCAGTACTTC. This translates into CASSLGHGSDEQYF.

The chain carries TRBV30 and TRBJ1-1, with TRBD1 identical over 7 bases. The CDR3 extends over 14 amino acids. CDR1 and CDR2 (germline): GTSNPN, SVGIG (reference sequence). J gave up 4 bases and V 1 base, and 6 bases lay outside the gene matches. CDR3 residues: CAWSGGGGSTEAFF. In DNA, the CDR3 is TGTGCCTGGAGTGGAGGGGGCGGGAGCACTGAAGCTTTCTTT.

The chain is built from TRBV4-3 and TRBJ2-1; weak D call: TRBD2 (5 bases). The V end lost 0 bases, the J end lost 9 bases, and 9 bases lay between the germline ends. There are 13 residues in the CDR3. CDR1 and CDR2 from the germline V gene are LGHNA and YSLEER. CDR3 region: CASSQERAGEQFF. The CDR3 DNA reads as TGCGCCAGCAGCCAAGAAAGGGCGGGTGAGCAGTTCTTC.

This clone was recorded a few times. Additional DNA sequences in this sample encode the identical CDR3. This chain links TRBV4-3 with TRBJ2-7; TRBD1 aligns across 7 bases. This CDR3 is 13 amino acids long. From germline, CDR1 is LGHNA and CDR2 YSLEER. Trimming took 3 bases from V and 3 from J; bases not matched to a gene: 2. CDR3 residues: CASSQRQGYEQYF. DNA of the CDR3: TGCGCCAGCAGCCAGAGACAGGGCTACGAGCAGTACTTC.

This rearrangement joins TRBV7-2 to TRBJ2-1; D not certain. Looked up from germline, CDR1 is SGHTA and CDR2 is FQGNSA. With 1 base removed from V and 5 bases from J, the gap between germline ends came to 9 bases. The CDR3 runs 14 residues. The CDR3 loop is CASSLVGRDNEQFF. As DNA, the CDR3 is TGTGCCAGCAGCTTAGTGGGCCGTGACAATGAGCAGTTCTTC.

V gene TRBV9 combines with J gene TRBJ2-5; 14 bases are shared with TRBD2. Germline lookup yields CDR1 SGDLS and CDR2 YYNGEE. Germline trimming cut 0 bases from V and 5 bases from J; bases unmatched to any gene: 6. The CDR3 length is 17 residues. This CDR3 reads CASSVGSRTSGGETQYF. CDR3 sequence (DNA): TGTGCCAGCAGCGTAGGATCCCGGACTAGCGGGGGGGAGACCCAGTACTTC.

This clone occurred a few times. This chain joins TRBV19 and TRBJ2-1, with 7 bases aligning to TRBD1. This CDR3 contains 13 residues. CDR1 and CDR2 from the germline V gene are LNHDA and SQIVND (reference sequence). Trimming removed 10 bases from V and 5 bases from J; junction bases left unmatched: 8. CDR3 DNA sequence: TGTGCCACCATGACAGGGAGCCACAATGAGCAGTTCTTC. Its protein product is CATMTGSHNEQFF.

The chain recombines TRBV6-5 with TRBJ2-7; perhaps TRBD2 as D (5 bases). Trimming took off 2 bases at V and 2 bases at J, with 13 bases between the two ends. The germline V gene encodes CDR1 MNHEY and CDR2 SVGAGI. This CDR3 is built from 15 residues. The CDR3 loop reads CASSYRRTRAYEQYF. In nucleotides, the CDR3 is TGTGCCAGCAGTTACAGAAGGACTCGAGCCTACGAGCAGTACTTC.

This sequence joins TRBV20-1 and TRBJ1-4; D may be TRBD1 (6 bases). The germline V gene has CDR1 DFQATT and CDR2 SNEGSKA (reference sequence). CDR3 length: 11 residues. The V end was cut by 4 bases, the J end by 10 bases, with 10 bases between. The CDR3 here is CSAIQGGKLFF. Here the CDR3 DNA reads TGCAGTGCTATACAGGGAGGAAAACTGTTTTTT.

This sequence joins TRBV29-1 and TRBJ1-1; maybe TRBD1 (6 bases). Trimming took off 5 bases at V and 4 bases at J, with 14 bases between the two ends. This CDR3 region has 13 residues. Germline V gene data show CDR1 as SQVTM and CDR2 as ANQGSEA. In DNA form, the CDR3 reads TGCAGCGTTACAGGGAGGGTCGGCACTGAAGCTTTCTTT. Amino acid sequence: CSVTGRVGTEAFF.

This clone has more than one count but fewer than ten. The V call is TRBV11-3, the J call TRBJ2-1, with D possibly TRBD1 on 5 matching bases. The CDR3 is made up of 13 amino acids. Between the trimmed V and J ends, which lost 1 base and 10 bases, there was a span of 11 bases. Germline values: CDR1 SGHNT, CDR2 YENEEA. The CDR3, as DNA: TGTGCCAGCAGCTTAGGAGTAGCAGGGGAGCAGTTCTTC. It yields the protein CASSLGVAGEQFF.

The chain has TRBV12-5 and TRBJ2-1; D is ambiguous. Germline values: CDR1 LGHNT, CDR2 FRNRAP. V lost 0 bases and J 10 bases, leaving 10 bases between the germline ends. This CDR3 comprises 13 residues. CDR3: CASGLVISSEQFF. CDR3 coding DNA: TGTGCTAGTGGTTTGGTAATCAGTTCCGAGCAGTTCTTC.

This clone was seen ten or more times. This rearrangement joins TRBV28 to TRBJ2-4, with 9 bases fitting TRBD2. CDR1 and CDR2 (germline): MDHEN, SYDVKM. With V trimmed by 5 bases and J by 0 bases, 2 bases remained unmatched. This CDR3 has 15 residues. The CDR3: CASSPSGVAKNIQYF. CDR3 DNA: TGTGCCAGCAGTCCTAGCGGGGTAGCCAAAAACATTCAGTACTTC. Filled out from reference TRBV28 and TRBJ2-4, the complete variable domain reads DVKVTQSSRYLVKRTGEKVFLECVQDMDHENMFWYRQDPGLGLRLIYFSYDVKMKEKGDIPEGYSVSREKKERFSLILESASTNQTSMYLCASSPSGVAKNIQYFGAGTRLSVL.

The chain employs TRBV7-2 and TRBJ2-3, with D perhaps matching TRBD1 or TRBD2 (6 bases each). V gave up 5 bases and J gave up 0 bases, with 18 bases separating them. The CDR3 length is 17 residues. Germline V gene lookup returns CDR1 SGHTA and CDR2 FQGNSA. In DNA form, the CDR3 reads TGTGCCAGCAGCCGAGTAGGGGGGACTTCTAGCACAGATACGCAGTATTTT. It codes for CASSRVGGTSSTDTQYF.

This clone was seen a few times. The chain links TRBV29-1 to TRBJ2-7; 9 positions agree with TRBD2. The CDR3 totals 14 residues. Germline values: CDR1 SQVTM, CDR2 ANQGSEA. With 1 base clipped from V and 3 bases from J, the junction kept 4 bases outside the gene matches. Here the CDR3 reads CSVEGSGGNYEQYF. The CDR3 DNA reads as TGCAGCGTTGAAGGTAGCGGGGGCAACTACGAGCAGTACTTC.

In its sample, this clone was seen many times. The chain is built from TRBV7-2 and TRBJ2-7, with D possibly matching TRBD1 (6 bases). V was shortened by 0 bases and J by 4 bases, with 7 bases between the two germline ends. In germline, CDR1 is SGHTA, CDR2 FQGNSA. This CDR3 has 13 amino acids. This CDR3 reads CASSLAGQYEQYF. CDR3 DNA: TGTGCCAGCAGCTTAGCGGGACAATACGAGCAGTACTTC. The whole variable domain, remainder taken from reference TRBV7-2 and TRBJ2-7, is GAGVSQSPSNKVTEKGKDVELRCDPISGHTALYWYRQSLGQGLEFLIYFQGNSAPDKSGLPSDRFSAERTGGSVSTLTIQRTQQEDSAVYLCASSLAGQYEQYFGPGTRLTVT.

A remark on this clone: Other nucleotide sequences in the sample specify the same CDR3. The rearrangement uses TRBV6-6 and TRBJ2-3, with D unresolved. CDR1 and CDR2 from the germline V gene are MNHNY and SVGAGI (reference sequence). The CDR3 totals 12 residues. With 7 bases removed from V and 3 bases from J, the gap between germline ends came to 8 bases. CDR3 residues: CASTRFTDTQYF. CDR3 coding DNA: TGTGCCAGCACCCGATTTACAGATACGCAGTATTTT.

CDR3 nucleotide sequence: TGCAGCGTTTTACAGGGGGCGACTCTATGGACAGATACGCAGTATTTT. Its translation is CSVLQGATLWTDTQYF. V usage is TRBV29-1 and J usage is TRBJ2-3, with 9 bases identical to TRBD1. The CDR3 spans 16 residues. The trim removed 5 bases at V and 3 bases at J, leaving 12 bases unmatched. Germline assignment: CDR1 SQVTM and CDR2 ANQGSEA.

The CDR3 coding sequence is TGTGCCTGGAGTGAGACAGGGAGGGAAGGCTACACCTTC. Translating gives CAWSETGREGYTF. The chain has TRBV30 and TRBJ1-2, with 7 bases matching TRBD1. Germline V CDR1 and CDR2: GTSNPN, SVGIG (reference sequence). The CDR3 loop spans 13 amino acids. The J segment lost 8 bases and the V segment lost 1 base, leaving 7 bases of the junction unmatched.

The gene calls are TRBV5-6 and TRBJ1-6; 8 bases map to TRBD1. This CDR3 is built from 13 residues. Losses at the gene ends were 5 bases for V and 7 bases for J; bases not matched to a gene: 2. CDR1 is SGHDT, CDR2 YYEEEE, per germline. As DNA, the CDR3 is TGTGCCAGCAGTTGGGACAGGAATTCACCCCTCCACTTT. It codes for CASSWDRNSPLHF.

The chain combines TRBV5-1 with TRBJ1-4; D remains unclear. The length of the CDR3 is 14 residues. The germline V and J ends were trimmed by 0 bases and 1 base, with 4 bases remaining between them. Germline assignment: CDR1 SGHRS and CDR2 YFSETQ. DNA for the CDR3: TGCGCCAGCAGCTTGGTGGGAACTAATGAAAAACTGTTTTTT. Its translation: CASSLVGTNEKLFF.

This clone was picked up a small number of times. The chain carries TRBV5-5 and TRBJ2-7; the match to TRBD1 covers 10 bases. Germline CDR1 SGHKS, CDR2 YYEKEE (reference sequence). CDR3 length: 17 residues. The trim removed 4 bases at V and 4 bases at J, leaving 14 bases unmatched. CDR3 DNA: TGTGCCAGCAGCCCGCTGAACCAAGACAGGGGGCAATACGAGCAGTACTTC. Its translation: CASSPLNQDRGQYEQYF.

On this clone itself: Other DNA sequences in this sample translate to the same CDR3. The V call is TRBV10-3, the J call TRBJ1-2; TRBD1 aligns across 8 bases. The V and J ends lost 2 bases and 8 bases, in that order; junction bases with no gene match: 1. Germline CDR1 reads ENHRY; CDR2 reads SYGVKD. The CDR3 has 12 residues. CDR3 protein: CAISEPGGGYTF. In DNA, the CDR3 is TGTGCCATCAGTGAGCCAGGGGGCGGCTACACCTTC.

CDR3 region: CSAKSGGTYNEQFF. The CDR3 bases are TGCAGCGCCAAAAGCGGGGGCACCTACAATGAGCAGTTCTTC. The genes are TRBV29-1 and TRBJ2-1, with 8 bases identical to TRBD2. CDR1 is SQVTM, CDR2 ANQGSEA, per germline. The CDR3 extends over 14 amino acids. Germline trimming cut 7 bases from V and 2 bases from J; bases unmatched to any gene: 7.